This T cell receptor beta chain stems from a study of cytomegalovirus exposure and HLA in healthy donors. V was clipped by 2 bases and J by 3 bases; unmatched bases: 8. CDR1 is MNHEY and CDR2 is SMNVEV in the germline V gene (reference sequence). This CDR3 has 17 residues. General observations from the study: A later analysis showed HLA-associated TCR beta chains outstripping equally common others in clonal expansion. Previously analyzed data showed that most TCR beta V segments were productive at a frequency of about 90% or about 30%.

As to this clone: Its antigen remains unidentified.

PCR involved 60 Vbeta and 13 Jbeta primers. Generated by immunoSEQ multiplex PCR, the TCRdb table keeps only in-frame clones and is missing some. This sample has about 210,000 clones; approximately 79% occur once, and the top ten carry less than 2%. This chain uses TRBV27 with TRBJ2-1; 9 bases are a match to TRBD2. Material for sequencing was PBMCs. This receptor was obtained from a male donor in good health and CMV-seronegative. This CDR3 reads CASSLTGGRANYNEQFF. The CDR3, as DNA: TGTGCCAGCAGTTTAACGGGCGGGAGGGCAAACTACAATGAGCAGTTCTTC.